The 26 T cell receptor beta chains reported below all come from one sample, sequenced in a study of shared clonotypes between healthy human individuals. The data were produced by immunoSEQ multiplex PCR, yet TCRdb's version contains in-frame clones alone and is incomplete. The sample yields about 600,000 clones, almost 97% seen once. The sample consisted of naive CD4+ T cells sorted from blood. Subset given: CD45RA+ positively selected. The origin of the receptors is a woman under 40 in good health.

The chain carries TRBV6-5 and TRBJ2-3; tentative D call: TRBD2 (5 bases). Trimming took off 5 bases at V and 6 bases at J, with 12 bases between the two ends. CDR3 length: 13 amino acids. The germline CDR1 and CDR2 sequences are MNHEY and SVGAGI. CDR3 DNA: TGTGCCAGCAGTCCCGACTACTTCGATACGCAGTATTTT. This translates into CASSPDYFDTQYF.

This chain links TRBV29-1 with TRBJ2-3; possibly TRBD1 for D (6 bases). This CDR3 contains 13 residues. V gave up 5 bases and J gave up 3 bases, with 12 bases separating them. CDR1 and CDR2 from the germline V gene are SQVTM and ANQGSEA. CDR3 sequence reads: CSVSRQGTDTQYF. The CDR3 nucleotides are TGCAGCGTTTCCCGTCAGGGGACAGATACGCAGTATTTT.

The chain combines TRBV7-9 with TRBJ1-1; 8 bases map to TRBD1. This CDR3 has 13 residues. Germline lookup yields CDR1 SEHNR and CDR2 FQNEAQ (reference sequence). The junction had 5 bases not matched to a gene; V was cut back by 4 bases and J by 7 bases. CDR3 in amino acids: CASSSTDRDEAFF. The CDR3 nucleotides read TGTGCCAGCAGCTCGACGGACAGGGATGAAGCTTTCTTT.

This clone occurred once. The chain employs TRBV5-1 and TRBJ2-3; possibly TRBD2 for D (6 bases). The CDR3 spans 16 residues. Trimming cost V 8 bases and J 2 bases, with 21 bases left between them. Germline CDR1 SGHRS, CDR2 YFSETQ. The CDR3 protein is CASTVGGPTTTDTQYF. The CDR3, as DNA: TGCGCCAGTACCGTGGGGGGACCGACCACCACAGATACGCAGTATTTT.

The chain recombines TRBV27 with TRBJ2-1, with D perhaps matching TRBD1 or TRBD2 (6 bases each). The germline V gene has CDR1 MNHEY and CDR2 SMNVEV (reference sequence). CDR3 length: 15 residues. The ends were cut back, 5 bases at V and 2 bases at J, with 13 bases in the middle. The CDR3 protein is CASSIQGGAYNEQFF. The CDR3 DNA reads TGTGCCAGCAGTATACAGGGAGGAGCCTACAATGAGCAGTTCTTC.

The CDR3 DNA reads as TGTGCCAGCAGGGGACAGGGGGACTCCTACGAGCAGTACTTC. As protein: CASRGQGDSYEQYF. The chain joins TRBV28 to TRBJ2-7, with TRBD1 matching 11 bases. The CDR3 length is 14 residues. Trimming removed 6 bases from V and 0 bases from J; junction bases left unmatched: 1. Germline V gene lookup returns CDR1 MDHEN and CDR2 SYDVKM.

The rearrangement joins TRBV6-5 to TRBJ2-5; TRBD2 aligns across 10 bases. The junction had 8 bases not matched to a gene; V was cut back by 6 bases and J by 7 bases. The CDR3 contains 14 residues. The germline gives CDR1 MNHEY, CDR2 SVGAGI. The CDR3 DNA follows: TGTGCCAGCAGACCCGACAGACTAGCGGGGACCCAGTACTTC. It translates to CASRPDRLAGTQYF.

About this clone: The sample holds other DNA sequences that translate to the same CDR3. The CDR3 sequence: CASSLGPTSTDTQYF. The CDR3 region has the DNA TGTGCCAGCAGTCTGGGTCCTACTAGCACAGATACGCAGTATTTT. The gene calls are TRBV28 and TRBJ2-3; D remains unclear. V was trimmed by 5 bases and J by 0 bases, leaving 12 bases between them. Germline V gene sequence: CDR1 MDHEN, CDR2 SYDVKM. The CDR3 extends over 15 amino acids. The full variable domain, with the rest looked up from reference TRBV28 and TRBJ2-3, is DVKVTQSSRYLVKRTGEKVFLECVQDMDHENMFWYRQDPGLGLRLIYFSYDVKMKEKGDIPEGYSVSREKKERFSLILESASTNQTSMYLCASSLGPTSTDTQYFGPGTRLTVL.

The V call is TRBV5-1, the J call TRBJ2-1; D gene unclear. Per the germline V gene, CDR1 is SGHRS and CDR2 is YFSETQ. Deletions cut 4 bases from V and 7 bases from J, with 21 bases between. CDR3 length: 16 amino acids. The CDR3 reads CASSVRTAPNTNEQFF. CDR3 DNA sequence: TGCGCCAGCAGCGTTCGGACGGCACCCAATACTAATGAGCAGTTCTTC. Drawing the rest from reference TRBV5-1 and TRBJ2-1, the complete variable domain is KAGVTQTPRYLIKTRGQQVTLSCSPISGHRSVSWYQQTPGQGLQFLFEYFSETQRNKGNFPGRFSGRQFSNSRSEMNVSTLELGDSALYLCASSVRTAPNTNEQFFGPGTRLTVL.

This clone has just one count. J is TRBJ2-5 and V is TRBV5-4; no definite D call. The CDR3 extends over 15 amino acids. The V end lost 4 bases, the J end lost 4 bases, and 17 bases lay between the germline ends. The germline V gene encodes CDR1 SGHNT and CDR2 YYREEE (reference sequence). This CDR3 reads CASSQDGRMGETQYF. CDR3 bases: TGTGCCAGCAGCCAGGATGGACGGATGGGAGAGACCCAGTACTTC.

This chain links TRBV18 with TRBJ1-1; 7 positions agree with TRBD1. The CDR3 length is 15 residues. Germline lookup yields CDR1 KGHSH and CDR2 LQKENI. Trimming removed 2 bases from V and 5 bases from J; junction bases left unmatched: 8. The CDR3 DNA is TGTGCCAGCTCACCAAGATCGTCAGGGGGAACTGAAGCTTTCTTT. Translation: CASSPRSSGGTEAFF.

The V call is TRBV7-2, the J call TRBJ2-1; 9 bases are a match to TRBD2. CDR3 length equals 14 residues. After removal of 8 bases from V and 9 bases from J, the junction contained 11 bases not matched to a gene. Germline values: CDR1 SGHTA, CDR2 FQGNSA. Here the CDR3 reads CASGAGGPYAEQFF. DNA for the CDR3: TGTGCCAGCGGCGCGGGAGGGCCTTACGCTGAGCAGTTCTTC.

The V gene is TRBV2, the J gene TRBJ2-1, with D tentatively TRBD1 or TRBD2 (5 bases each). The CDR3 is made up of 15 amino acids. Trimming cost V 4 bases and J 2 bases, with 12 bases left between them. Germline-derived CDR1 and CDR2 are SNHLY and FYNNEI. CDR3 residues: CASSGGRLAYNEQFF. As DNA, the CDR3 is TGTGCCAGCAGTGGGGGACGTCTGGCCTACAATGAGCAGTTCTTC.

The chain recombines TRBV7-6 with TRBJ1-5, with a tentative D call TRBD1 (6 bases). Trimming left V 8 bases short and J 2 bases short, with 25 bases between. Germline CDR1 and CDR2: SGHVS and FNYEAQ. The CDR3 consists of 18 residues. CDR3 in amino acids: CASLGGHRLHIGNQPQHF. For the CDR3, the DNA is TGTGCCAGCTTAGGGGGACATAGACTCCATATCGGCAATCAGCCCCAGCATTTT.

V is TRBV28 and J is TRBJ1-1; no clear D gene. From germline, CDR1 is MDHEN and CDR2 SYDVKM. Trimming shortened V by 2 bases and J by 0 bases, and 10 bases separated the two germline ends. The CDR3 covers 15 residues. The DNA of the CDR3 is TGTGCCAGCAGTTTACCGTCGCCGGTGAACACTGAAGCTTTCTTT. This gives the protein CASSLPSPVNTEAFF.

The CDR3 here is CASSEWTDSPLETQYF. CDR3 nucleotide sequence: TGTGCCAGCAGTGAATGGACAGACTCCCCGCTGGAGACCCAGTACTTC. The chain uses TRBV2 and TRBJ2-5; a possible D gene is TRBD1 (6 bases). Trimming shortened V by 2 bases and J by 5 bases, and 18 bases separated the two germline ends. The CDR3 has 16 residues. Germline CDR1 is SNHLY and CDR2 is FYNNEI. Using reference TRBV2 and TRBJ2-5 for the parts outside the CDR3, the full variable domain is EPEVTQTPSHQVTQMGQEVILRCVPISNHLYFYWYRQILGQKVEFLVSFYNNEISEKSEIFDDQFSVERPDGSNFTLKIRSTKLEDSAMYFCASSEWTDSPLETQYFGPGTRLLVL.

The chain combines TRBV18 with TRBJ1-1; possible D gene TRBD1, 6 bases. CDR1 is KGHSH and CDR2 is LQKENI in the germline V gene. V was shortened by 6 bases and J by 3 bases, with 17 bases between the two germline ends. The CDR3 is 15 residues long. Written as DNA, the CDR3 is TGTGCCAGCTCTACCATTCAGGGGCAGCACACTGAAGCTTTCTTT. It specifies CASSTIQGQHTEAFF.

The rearrangement links TRBV7-9 to TRBJ2-1; no clear D. The V gene's germline CDR1 is SEHNR and CDR2 FQNEAQ (reference sequence). The CDR3 extends over 16 amino acids. V was clipped by 5 bases and J by 8 bases, with 22 bases between them. CDR3 nucleotides: TGTGCCAGCAGCCCATCTCGACGACAACCGGTCCATGAGCAGTTCTTC. It specifies CASSPSRRQPVHEQFF.

The chain employs TRBV19 and TRBJ2-2; 13 nucleotides line up with TRBD2. After removal of 7 bases from V and 3 bases from J, the junction contained 14 bases not matched to a gene. This CDR3 contains 19 residues. CDR1 is LNHDA and CDR2 is SQIVND in the germline V gene (reference sequence). The CDR3 coding sequence is TGTGCCAGTATACCTACCGCGACTAGCGGGAGGCGTTACACCGGGGAGCTGTTTTTT. Its translation is CASIPTATSGRRYTGELFF. The full variable domain, rest sourced from reference TRBV19 and TRBJ2-2, is DGGITQSPKYLFRKEGQNVTLSCEQNLNHDAMYWYRQDPGQGLRLIYYSQIVNDFQKGDIAEGYSVSREKKESFPLTVTSAQKNPTAFYLCASIPTATSGRRYTGELFFGEGSRLTVL.

Here the CDR3 reads CAISESTGGTLEQYF. The DNA for the CDR3 is TGTGCCATCAGTGAGTCGACAGGGGGGACCTTAGAGCAGTACTTC. The chain recombines TRBV10-3 with TRBJ2-7; 9 bases fit TRBD1. Germline CDR1 ENHRY, CDR2 SYGVKD. CDR3 length: 15 residues. V gave up 0 bases and J gave up 7 bases; unmatched junction bases: 7.

J is TRBJ1-2 and V is TRBV28; D possibly corresponds to TRBD1 (6 bases). The CDR3 runs to 16 residues. Germline loops: CDR1 MDHEN, CDR2 SYDVKM. Trimming pared 6 bases from V and 2 bases from J, leaving 19 bases between. This CDR3 reads CASSTLGRGYNYGYTF. CDR3 DNA sequence: TGTGCCAGCAGCACCCTGGGGAGGGGGTACAACTATGGCTACACCTTC.

The V and J genes are TRBV7-9 and TRBJ2-2; the D is unclear. Trimming took off 1 base at V and 5 bases at J, with 5 bases between the two ends. The CDR3 length is 13 residues. Germline assignment: CDR1 SEHNR and CDR2 FQNEAQ (reference sequence). The CDR3 DNA reads TGTGCCAGCAGCTTAGTTGAAACCGGGGAGCTGTTTTTT. This codes for CASSLVETGELFF.

CDR3 amino acids: CASTNPSSFSSYNEQFF. Written as DNA, the CDR3 is TGTGCCAGCACCAACCCCTCGTCCTTCAGCTCCTACAATGAGCAGTTCTTC. This chain uses TRBV28 with TRBJ2-1; D is undetermined. The CDR3 has 17 residues. The germline gives CDR1 MDHEN, CDR2 SYDVKM. V was clipped by 7 bases and J by 0 bases, with 19 bases between them.

V and J are TRBV4-1 and TRBJ2-1; 9 positions match TRBD1. V was clipped by 4 bases and J by 5 bases; unmatched bases: 6. Germline lookup yields CDR1 MGHRA and CDR2 YSYEKL. The CDR3 is made up of 15 amino acids. In DNA, the CDR3 is TGCGCCAGCAGCCTACCGGGACAGGGTAACAATGAGCAGTTCTTC. This translates into CASSLPGQGNNEQFF.

The chain has TRBV11-2 and TRBJ1-1; 8 nucleotides agree with TRBD1. Looked up from germline, CDR1 is SGHAT and CDR2 is FQNNGV. This CDR3 spans 11 amino acids. The junction had 3 bases not matched to a gene; V was cut back by 5 bases and J by 10 bases. CDR3 DNA sequence: TGTGCCAGCAGCCGGACAGGGTCAGCTTTCTTT. This translates into CASSRTGSAFF.

This clone was picked up one time. The rearrangement uses TRBV19 and TRBJ2-1; 10 nucleotides line up with TRBD1. The CDR3 is 15 amino acids. In germline, CDR1 is LNHDA, CDR2 SQIVND (reference sequence). V shed 3 bases and J 7 bases; nucleotides not matched to a gene: 6. CDR3 nucleotides: TGTGCCAGTAGTATTAGACAGGGGGCTCGAAATGAGCAGTTCTTC. As protein: CASSIRQGARNEQFF.